This TCR beta chain was profiled in a study of neurological immune-mediated disorders. This clonotype was counted at least ten times. One entry per CDR3 protein results from TCRdb running MiXCR on the 5' RACE reads. This table has 25,000 to 30,000 distinct CDR3 sequences, 6.6% appearing once. This sequence was found in a woman aged 45-65 years in good health. Sequenced input: PBMCs.

CDR3 region: CATALTRGSPWGYTF. The CDR3 DNA is TGTGCCACCGCACTCACACGGGGCAGCCCTTGGGGCTACACCTTC. This chain links TRBV15 with TRBJ1-2, with a tentative D call TRBD1 (5 bases). The V end lost 8 bases, the J end lost 8 bases, and 24 bases lay between the germline ends. Germline assignment: CDR1 LNHNV and CDR2 YYDKDF (reference sequence). The CDR3 consists of 15 residues. Full variable domain (outside the CDR3, taken from reference TRBV15 and TRBJ1-2): DAMVIQNPRYQVTQFGKPVTLSCSQTLNHNVMYWYQQKSSQAPKLLFHYYDKDFNNEADTPDNFQSRRPNTSFCFLDIRSPGLGDTAMYLCATALTRGSPWGYTFGSGTRLTVV.